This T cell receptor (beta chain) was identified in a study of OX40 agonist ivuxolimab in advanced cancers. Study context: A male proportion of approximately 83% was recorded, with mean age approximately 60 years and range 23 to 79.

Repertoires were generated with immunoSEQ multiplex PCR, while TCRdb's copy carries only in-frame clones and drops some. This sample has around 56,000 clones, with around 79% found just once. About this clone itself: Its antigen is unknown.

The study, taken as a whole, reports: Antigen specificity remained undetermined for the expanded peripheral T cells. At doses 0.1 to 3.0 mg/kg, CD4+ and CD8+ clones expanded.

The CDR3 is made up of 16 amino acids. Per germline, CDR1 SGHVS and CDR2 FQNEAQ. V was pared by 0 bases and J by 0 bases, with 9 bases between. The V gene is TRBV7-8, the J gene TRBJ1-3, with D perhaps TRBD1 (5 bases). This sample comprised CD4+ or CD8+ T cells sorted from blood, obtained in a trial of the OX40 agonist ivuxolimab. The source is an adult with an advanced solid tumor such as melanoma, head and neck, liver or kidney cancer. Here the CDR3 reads CASSLATAYSGNTIYF. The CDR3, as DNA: TGTGCCAGCAGCTTAGCGACAGCTTACTCTGGAAACACCATATATTTT.